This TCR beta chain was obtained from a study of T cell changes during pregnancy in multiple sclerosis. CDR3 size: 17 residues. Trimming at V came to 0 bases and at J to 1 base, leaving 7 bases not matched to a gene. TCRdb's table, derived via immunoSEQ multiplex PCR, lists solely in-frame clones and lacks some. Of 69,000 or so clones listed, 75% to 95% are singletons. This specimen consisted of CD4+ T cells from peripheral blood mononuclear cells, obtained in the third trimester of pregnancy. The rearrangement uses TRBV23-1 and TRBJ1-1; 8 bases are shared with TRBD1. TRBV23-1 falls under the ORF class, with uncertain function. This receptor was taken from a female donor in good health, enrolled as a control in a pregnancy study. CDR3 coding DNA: TGCGCCAGCAGTCAATCATTGGACAGGGCGGGGAACACTGAAGCTTTCTTT. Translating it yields CASSQSLDRAGNTEAFF.